The clone carrying this T cell receptor (beta chain) was found a few times. The data belong to a study of response to subunit inactivated influenza vaccine. TCRdb re-called the RT-PCR reads through MiXCR, storing one row per CDR3 protein. The sample records more than 400,000 distinct CDR3 sequences, 6.5% to 8% being singletons. Germline assignment: CDR1 LNHNV and CDR2 YYDKDF (reference sequence). Trimming pared 8 bases from V and 5 bases from J, leaving 13 bases between. The CDR3 is 13 amino acids. This TCR derives from a man between 45 and 75 years old who received an inactivated influenza vaccine. This chain uses TRBV15 with TRBJ1-5; D perhaps matches TRBD1 (6 bases). Sequenced material: PBMCs from blood, taken around 25 months after vaccination. This chain's CDR3 is CATRGQYDQPQHF. In DNA form, the CDR3 reads TGTGCCACCCGAGGACAGTATGATCAGCCCCAGCATTTT.